The clone carrying this T cell receptor beta chain was found many times. Its cognate antigen is unknown. The data were taken from a study of CD8+CD57+ T cells in acquired aplastic anemia. Study-wide context: On average, sorted CD4+ and CD8+ cells gave 3 to 4 ug of DNA. Whole-study findings and limits: Controls and patients did not differ significantly in CD8+ Simpson's diversity. Patients shared around 31 CD8+ CDR3 sequences with controls.

TCR beta VDJ and CDR3 profiles were obtained from a genomic DNA template. TCRdb re-analysed the reads in MiXCR, keeping a single row per CDR3 protein. The repertoire has 120,000 or so distinct CDR3 sequences, roughly 55% of them found once; the top ten carry around 29%. Sequencing was done on patients that had shown CD8+CD57+ cell expansion by flow cytometry. All participating patients were living with severe acquired aplastic anemia. Germline CDR1 reads KGHSH; CDR2 reads LQKENI. Trimming removed 5 bases from V and 6 bases from J, with 14 bases in between. The CDR3 length is 13 residues. The chain recombines TRBV18 with TRBJ2-7; D is perhaps TRBD1 (6 bases). What was sequenced was sorted CD4+, CD8+, or CD8+CD57+ T cells (not recorded which) from PBMCs. The receptor was derived from a human donor with aplastic anemia. CDR3 sequence reads: CASSSGDRPEQYF. CDR3 sequence (DNA): TGTGCCAGCTCATCTGGAGACAGGCCCGAGCAGTACTTC.